These 27 T cell receptor beta chains share one sample of origin, sequenced in a study of blood T cell repertoires in COVID-19 (dated by TCRdb to about 2020). The library was prepared using the immunoSEQ multiplex PCR assay. The source is immuneACCESS, and TCRdb retained only in-frame sequences with V and J called. Part of the clones is not carried over; for the studies checked, unresolved V genes explain less than half of this, and the remainder is unexplained. This sample comprises roughly 390,000 clones, around 87% of them detected only once. About 9.4% of the sample is in the top ten clones. Sequences were obtained from peripheral blood. The receptors were sampled from a woman aged 25 to 39 with COVID-19, enrolled during active disease.

The gene calls are TRBV7-3 and TRBJ2-2; 7 bases agree with TRBD2. Germline V gives CDR1 SGHTA, CDR2 FQGTGA. With 5 bases clipped from V and 6 bases from J, the junction kept 6 bases outside the gene matches. The length of the CDR3 is 14 residues. The DNA of the CDR3 is TGTGCCAGCAGCATTAACGCGGGGGCCGGGGAGCTGTTTTTT. It encodes CASSINAGAGELFF. The whole variable domain, remainder taken from reference TRBV7-3 and TRBJ2-2, is GAGVSQTPSNKVTEKGKYVELRCDPISGHTALYWYRQSLGQGPEFLIYFQGTGAADDSGLPNDRFFAVRPEGSVSTLKIQRTERGDSAVYLCASSINAGAGELFFGEGSRLTVL.

The chain carries TRBV30 and TRBJ1-2; 9 bases agree with TRBD1. The germline V gene encodes CDR1 GTSNPN and CDR2 SVGIG (reference sequence). After removal of 0 bases from V and 8 bases from J, the junction contained 7 bases not matched to a gene. The CDR3 covers 14 residues. Here the CDR3 reads CAWSVDRGLGGYTF. The CDR3 bases are TGTGCCTGGAGTGTGGACAGGGGCTTGGGGGGCTACACCTTC.

The sample holds one count of this clone. This chain uses TRBV2 with TRBJ2-1, with 14 bases that match TRBD2. This CDR3 is 16 amino acids long. Losses at the gene ends were 6 bases for V and 10 bases for J; bases not matched to a gene: 11. Germline V gives CDR1 SNHLY, CDR2 FYNNEI. In nucleotides, the CDR3 is TGTGCCAGCAGCGACCGGGGACTAGCGGGAGAAAACGAGCAGTTCTTC. This encodes CASSDRGLAGENEQFF.

The chain combines TRBV28 with TRBJ1-2; TRBD1 matches 7 bases. The CDR3 loop spans 15 amino acids. Germline V gene sequence: CDR1 MDHEN, CDR2 SYDVKM. V was pared by 6 bases and J by 7 bases, with 14 bases of the junction left unmatched. The CDR3 nucleotides read TGTGCCAGCAGCCTGGATCCAACAGGGGCCTCTGGCTACACCTTC. Its protein product is CASSLDPTGASGYTF.

The chain joins TRBV15 to TRBJ2-5; 15 bases align to TRBD2. V trimming: 5 bases; J trimming: 1 base; junction bases outside the gene matches: 14. The length of the CDR3 is 20 residues. The germline gives CDR1 LNHNV, CDR2 YYDKDF (reference sequence). This CDR3 is CATSPHEGLAGGVPQETQYF. In nucleotides, the CDR3 is TGTGCCACCAGCCCTCACGAGGGACTAGCGGGAGGAGTCCCCCAAGAGACCCAGTACTTC.

This rearrangement joins TRBV2 to TRBJ1-1, with a weak D call TRBD1 (6 bases). Germline lookup yields CDR1 SNHLY and CDR2 FYNNEI. V dropped 11 bases and J dropped 1 base, with 14 bases sitting between them. The CDR3 is 13 residues long. The CDR3 DNA follows: TGTGCCTGCAAAACAGGGTGGAACACTGAAGCTTTCTTT. Amino acids: CACKTGWNTEAFF.

The J gene is TRBJ2-5, the V gene TRBV2; TRBD2 matches 9 bases. Germline assignment: CDR1 SNHLY and CDR2 FYNNEI. The ends lost 8 bases at V and 3 bases at J; junction bases unmatched: 4. The CDR3 length is 13 residues. The CDR3 DNA reads as TGTGCCAGCGTGGCGGGAGGGGAAGAGACCCAGTACTTC. This gives the protein CASVAGGEETQYF.

The chain combines TRBV7-3 with TRBJ2-1, with TRBD2 matching 8 bases. This CDR3 has 16 residues. The V gene's germline CDR1 is SGHTA and CDR2 FQGTGA. V lost 6 bases and J lost 3; bases outside the gene matches: 10. The CDR3 reads CASSAPGLGGYNEQFF. The CDR3 nucleotides are TGTGCCAGCAGTGCTCCGGGACTAGGGGGCTACAATGAGCAGTTCTTC.

The chain uses TRBV24-1 and TRBJ2-1; 16 bases map to TRBD2. Germline trimming cut 3 bases from V and 9 bases from J; bases unmatched to any gene: 10. The germline V gene has CDR1 KGHDR and CDR2 SFDVKD. This CDR3 has 18 residues. This CDR3 is CATSDAPGLAGGPFEQFF. Here the CDR3 DNA reads TGTGCCACCAGTGATGCACCGGGACTAGCGGGAGGGCCTTTTGAGCAGTTCTTC.

The chain is built from TRBV9 and TRBJ2-7; D perhaps matches TRBD1 (5 bases). Trimming took 1 base from V and 3 from J, leaving 14 bases between them. Germline V gene sequence: CDR1 SGDLS, CDR2 YYNGEE. The CDR3 is 15 amino acids. The CDR3 sequence: CASSVTPRQFYEQYF. The CDR3 coding sequence is TGTGCCAGCAGCGTAACCCCCCGACAGTTCTACGAGCAGTACTTC.

This CDR3 reads CASGLVLTRGHNEQFF. CDR3 sequence (DNA): TGTGCTAGTGGTTTGGTATTAACCAGGGGACACAATGAGCAGTTCTTC. V gene TRBV12-5 combines with J gene TRBJ2-1, with D perhaps matching TRBD1 (6 bases). Trimming removed 0 bases from V and 5 bases from J, with 14 bases in between. This CDR3 has 16 amino acids. Germline CDR1 and CDR2: LGHNT and FRNRAP.

This chain uses TRBV4-1 with TRBJ1-2; weak D call: TRBD1 (5 bases). Deletions cut 0 bases from V and 4 bases from J, with 18 bases between. Germline-derived CDR1 and CDR2 are MGHRA and YSYEKL. This CDR3 has 17 amino acids. Here the CDR3 reads CASSQDGRGSASYGYTF. The CDR3 DNA reads as TGCGCCAGCAGCCAAGACGGGAGGGGTTCCGCTAGCTATGGCTACACCTTC.

This clone showed up just once. The chain combines TRBV29-1 with TRBJ2-1; 11 bases map to TRBD1. The ends lost 7 bases at V and 9 bases at J; junction bases unmatched: 8. CDR3 length equals 13 residues. Germline assignment: CDR1 SQVTM and CDR2 ANQGSEA. The CDR3 loop reads CSARGQGGGEQFF. The CDR3 coding sequence is TGCAGCGCTCGGGGACAGGGGGGAGGTGAGCAGTTCTTC.

This chain connects TRBV6-6 to TRBJ1-2, with no clear D. The CDR3 covers 16 residues. Germline CDR1 MNHNY, CDR2 SVGAGI (reference sequence). Trimming removed 0 bases from V and 5 bases from J, with 16 bases in between. CDR3 DNA sequence: TGTGCCAGCAGTTACTCGAGATCGGGGATTTTATATGGCTACACCTTC. It codes for CASSYSRSGILYGYTF.

V is TRBV11-2 and J is TRBJ2-1; D is uncertain. Germline loops: CDR1 SGHAT, CDR2 FQNNGV. V lost 9 bases, J lost 0 bases, and 12 bases lay in between. The CDR3 has 14 residues. The CDR3 bases are TGTGCCAGTACTCCGGTGCTCTCCTACAATGAGCAGTTCTTC. It encodes CASTPVLSYNEQFF. The whole variable domain, filled in from reference TRBV11-2 and TRBJ2-1, reads EAGVAQSPRYKIIEKRQSVAFWCNPISGHATLYWYQQILGQGPKLLIQFQNNGVVDDSQLPKDRFSAERLKGVDSTLKIQPAKLEDSAVYLCASTPVLSYNEQFFGPGTRLTVL.

This chain connects TRBV30 to TRBJ1-1; 8 nucleotides agree with TRBD1. V trimming: 7 bases; J trimming: 0 bases; junction bases outside the gene matches: 13. The CDR3 is 16 residues long. Germline assignment: CDR1 GTSNPN and CDR2 SVGIG (reference sequence). CDR3 region: CASSGAGGLVNTEAFF. As DNA, the CDR3 is TGTGCCTCTTCCGGCGCAGGGGGCTTGGTGAACACTGAAGCTTTCTTT.

This chain links TRBV6-5 with TRBJ2-7; 10 bases are a match to TRBD2. The CDR3 length is 15 residues. Per the germline V gene, CDR1 is MNHEY and CDR2 is SVGAGI. V lost 6 bases and J lost 3; bases outside the gene matches: 8. CDR3 in amino acids: CASSPGTSESYEQYF. DNA for the CDR3: TGTGCCAGCAGCCCCGGGACTAGCGAAAGCTACGAGCAGTACTTC.

The chain carries TRBV29-1 and TRBJ2-7, with D possibly matching TRBD1 (6 bases). CDR1 and CDR2 (germline): SQVTM, ANQGSEA. The CDR3 contains 11 residues. The V end lost 6 bases, the J end lost 1 base, and 7 bases lay between the germline ends. For the CDR3, the DNA is TGCAGCGTGGGGGCATCCTACGAGCAGTACTTC. Translation: CSVGASYEQYF.

V gene TRBV9 combines with J gene TRBJ2-5; 8 bases agree with TRBD2. Looked up from germline, CDR1 is SGDLS and CDR2 is YYNGEE. CDR3 length: 16 amino acids. V gave up 1 base and J gave up 1 base; unmatched junction bases: 6. CDR3 loop: CASSVKRELGQETQYF. The CDR3 DNA sequence: TGTGCCAGCAGCGTAAAGCGGGAGTTGGGCCAAGAGACCCAGTACTTC. Combining the CDR3 with reference TRBV9 and TRBJ2-5 gives the whole variable domain DSGVTQTPKHLITATGQRVTLRCSPRSGDLSVYWYQQSLDQGLQFLIQYYNGEERAKGNILERFSAQQFPDLHSELNLSSLELGDSALYFCASSVKRELGQETQYFGPGTRLLVL.

This chain links TRBV28 with TRBJ1-4, with 10 bases lining up with TRBD1. The CDR3 totals 17 residues. V lost 8 bases and J lost 3; bases outside the gene matches: 12. Germline assignment: CDR1 MDHEN and CDR2 SYDVKM. CDR3 sequence: CASASGQGYYANEKLFF. CDR3 DNA: TGTGCCAGCGCCTCGGGACAGGGGTATTATGCTAATGAAAAACTGTTTTTT.

The J gene is TRBJ2-1, the V gene TRBV4-3, with no clear D. The germline V gene has CDR1 LGHNA and CDR2 YSLEER. The CDR3 runs to 16 residues. Between the trimmed V and J ends, which lost 5 bases and 0 bases, there was a span of 14 bases. In DNA form, the CDR3 reads TGCGCCAGCAGCTCAAATTCTTATAGCTCCTACAATGAGCAGTTCTTC. Translating gives CASSSNSYSSYNEQFF.

The CDR3 spells CASSSTPGQWGNGYTF. The CDR3 coding sequence is TGCGCCAGCAGCTCCACACCGGGACAGTGGGGAAATGGCTACACCTTC. The chain couples TRBV5-1 to TRBJ1-2; TRBD1 matches 7 bases. Germline lookup yields CDR1 SGHRS and CDR2 YFSETQ. The CDR3 loop spans 16 amino acids. The V gene end was trimmed by 3 bases and the J gene end by 6 bases; junction bases not matched to a gene: 14.

The chain links TRBV6-5 to TRBJ2-1; D unresolved. The V gene's germline CDR1 is MNHEY and CDR2 SVGAGI. V shed 6 bases and J shed 0 bases, with 6 bases lying between them. The CDR3 totals 13 residues. CDR3 in DNA: TGTGCCAGCAGGTCGAGCTCCTACAATGAGCAGTTCTTC. This codes for CASRSSSYNEQFF.

The chain has TRBV3-1 (or the pseudogene TRBV3-2) and TRBJ2-1, with 8 bases that match TRBD1. V lost 4 bases to trimming and J lost 8 bases; unmatched junction nucleotides: 22. CDR3 length equals 19 residues. Germline assignment: CDR1 LGHDT and CDR2 YNNKEL (reference sequence). The CDR3 DNA is TGTGCCAGCAGCCCCCGGGGGACAGGACTCCTAAGGATACAGGATGAGCAGTTCTTC. It translates to CASSPRGTGLLRIQDEQFF.

J is TRBJ2-3 and V is TRBV5-4; TRBD2 might be the D (6 bases). Germline assignment: CDR1 SGHNT and CDR2 YYREEE (reference sequence). With 2 bases removed from V and 6 bases from J, the gap between germline ends came to 16 bases. The CDR3 runs to 15 residues. CDR3 nucleotides: TGTGCCAGCAGCTTAGATAGGAGGGCTGGCGATACGCAGTATTTT. The encoded protein is CASSLDRRAGDTQYF.

V gene TRBV5-1 combines with J gene TRBJ2-7, with TRBD1 identical over 8 bases. The CDR3 length is 14 residues. CDR1 and CDR2 from the germline V gene are SGHRS and YFSETQ. V lost 1 base to trimming and J lost 2 bases; unmatched junction nucleotides: 2. The CDR3 sequence: CASSLLGQAYEQYF. The CDR3 DNA reads TGCGCCAGCAGCTTGTTGGGACAGGCCTACGAGCAGTACTTC.

V is TRBV10-3 and J is TRBJ1-1; no reliable D call. Deletions cut 4 bases from V and 7 bases from J, with 7 bases between. The CDR3 sequence is 11 residues long. The germline gives CDR1 ENHRY, CDR2 SYGVKD. CDR3 sequence reads: CAISGGIEAFF. CDR3 nucleotide sequence: TGTGCCATCAGTGGCGGGATTGAAGCTTTCTTT.